This is a list of T cell receptor beta chains from one sample in a study of blood T cell repertoires in COVID-19. The repertoire was sequenced with immunoSEQ multiplex PCR; TCRdb's copy has only in-frame clones and lacks some. The table has 96,000 or so clones, roughly 81% seen once. Sequencing was done on a sample of peripheral blood. These receptor sequences come from a man at least 80 years old with COVID-19, enrolled during active disease. Both conserved end residues are part of each CDR3. Fields, in order: D gene, J gene, CDR3 length, clone size, V gene, CDR3 DNA, CDR3 protein. The D gene is left open where the match is weak. Some rows mark clone size as missing; the rest say once, few, many or name a class of expanded clone.

>NA|TRBJ1-5|13|few|TRBV27
TGTGCCAGCAGTTACAGGGGCAATCAGCCCCAGCATTTT
CASSYRGNQPQHF
>NA|TRBJ1-3|18|NA|TRBV9
TGTGCCAGCAGCGTAGCTTCCCAGGGCCCCAGCTCTGGAAACACCATATATTTT
CASSVASQGPSSGNTIYF
>NA|TRBJ2-2|14|NA|TRBV10-3
TGTGCCATCAGTTTCGACTCATACACCGGGGAGCTGTTTTTT
CAISFDSYTGELFF
>TRBD1|TRBJ1-1|14|NA|TRBV18
TGTGCCAGCTCACCACCCCTGACAGGGTCTGAAGCTTTCTTT
CASSPPLTGSEAFF
>TRBD2|TRBJ2-3|16|NA|TRBV5-1
TGCGCCAGCAGCTTCATCACTAGCGCCGACACAGATACGCAGTATTTT
CASSFITSADTDTQYF
>NA|TRBJ1-1|15|NA|TRBV28
TGTGCCAGCAGTTTTCTCTACAGACCGAACACTGAAGCTTTCTTT
CASSFLYRPNTEAFF
>TRBD2|TRBJ2-7|18|NA|TRBV5-6
TGTGCCAGCAGCTTCGGGACTAGCGGGGGGCCAGCCTTCTACGAGCAGTACTTC
CASSFGTSGGPAFYEQYF
>NA|TRBJ2-7|13|few|TRBV10-1
TGCGCCAGCAGTGAGGCGGGCAGGCCCGAGCAGTACTTC
CASSEAGRPEQYF
>TRBD2|TRBJ2-7|14|NA|TRBV6-5
TGTGCCAGCAGTTACGGTGGGGGGGCCTACGAGCAGTACTTC
CASSYGGGAYEQYF
>NA|TRBJ1-3|15|NA|TRBV4-2
TGTGCCAGCAGCCAAGAGGGGGGCTCTGGAAACACCATATATTTT
CASSQEGGSGNTIYF
>TRBD1|TRBJ2-3|15|many|TRBV5-6
TGTGCCAGCAGCTTAAGGACAGGGGGCACAGATACGCAGTATTTT
CASSLRTGGTDTQYF
>NA|TRBJ2-6|16|NA|TRBV9
TGTGCCAGCAGCGGGGCCGGTGGAACTGGGGCCAACGTCCTGACTTTC
CASSGAGGTGANVLTF
>TRBD2|TRBJ2-1|18|few|TRBV5-4
TGTGCCAGCAGCTTGGCCCGGGGGACTAGCGGGGGGGCCAGTGAGCAGTTCTTC
CASSLARGTSGGASEQFF
>TRBD2|TRBJ2-7|15|once|TRBV27
TGTGCCAGCAGTTTATTAGGCGGGAGCTCCTACGAGCAGTACTTC
CASSLLGGSSYEQYF
>NA|TRBJ2-6|13|few|TRBV19
TGTGCCAGTAGTAGTCGGGGGGCCAACGTCCTGACTTTC
CASSSRGANVLTF
>NA|TRBJ1-1|15|NA|TRBV2
TGTGCCAGCCGGAGGGAAGGGCGTTTGAACACTGAAGCTTTCTTT
CASRREGRLNTEAFF
>NA|TRBJ1-6|14|few|TRBV19
TGTGCCAGTACTCCACAGGGAGCCAATTCACCCCTCCACTTT
CASTPQGANSPLHF
>TRBD1|TRBJ1-6|15|few|TRBV5-1
TGCGCCAGCAGCAACCGACAGGGGACCGATTCACCCCTCCACTTT
CASSNRQGTDSPLHF
>TRBD2|TRBJ2-1|15|few|TRBV7-2
TGTGCCAGCAGCGCAAGCGGGAGGGCCGGAAATGAGCAGTTCTTC
CASSASGRAGNEQFF
>NA|TRBJ2-1|14|NA|TRBV11-2
TGTGCCAGCAGCTTAATCCTAGGAGGTAATGAGCAGTTCTTC
CASSLILGGNEQFF
>NA|TRBJ1-4|14|NA|TRBV2
TGTGCCAGCATTCAGACAGAAACAAATGAAAAACTGTTTTTT
CASIQTETNEKLFF
>NA|TRBJ2-7|16|few|TRBV28
TGTGCCAGCAGACTCCACGGGACACTGGGCTCCTACGAGCAGTACTTC
CASRLHGTLGSYEQYF
>TRBD1|TRBJ1-3|17|once|TRBV3-1/TRBV3-2
TGTGCCAGCAGCCGTCGTACTACAGGGGGCCCTGGAAACACCATATATTTT
CASSRRTTGGPGNTIYF
>TRBD1|TRBJ1-2|18|NA|TRBV18
TGTGCCAGCTCACCACTTGGGACAGGGCTCGGCCGTAACTATGGCTACACCTTC
CASSPLGTGLGRNYGYTF
>NA|TRBJ1-2|14|once|TRBV10-1
TGCGCCAGCAGTGAGTCGCCGGCAGGGGACGGCTACACCTTC
CASSESPAGDGYTF
>NA|TRBJ2-3|16|NA|TRBV19
TGTGCCAGTAGTATAGGTATACAACAGGGAGCAGATACGCAGTATTTT
CASSIGIQQGADTQYF
>NA|TRBJ2-2|14|few|TRBV5-1
TGCGCCAGCAGCTTGTCGGCAACAGCCGGGGAGCTGTTTTTT
CASSLSATAGELFF
>NA|TRBJ1-1|13|once|TRBV6-5
TGTGCCAGCTTAAACAGGGCGAACACTGAAGCTTTCTTT
CASLNRANTEAFF
>NA|TRBJ1-5|14|NA|TRBV2
TGTGCCAGCTTATCCGAGGCCTCTAATCAGCCCCAGCATTTT
CASLSEASNQPQHF
>TRBD1|TRBJ1-1|14|few|TRBV11-2
TGTGCCAGCAGCTTAATCAGGGGGGACAGTTCAGCTTTCTTT
CASSLIRGDSSAFF
>TRBD1|TRBJ2-5|14|NA|TRBV10-3
TGTGCCATCAGTGATGGGACAGGTCAAGAGACCCAGTACTTC
CAISDGTGQETQYF
>NA|TRBJ1-1|16|NA|TRBV3-1/TRBV3-2
TGTGCCAGCAGCCAGGGGACGGGAGGGGCCGTTACTGAAGCTTTCTTT
CASSQGTGGAVTEAFF
>TRBD1|TRBJ1-4|14|NA|TRBV3-1/TRBV3-2
TGTGCCAGCAGACCCGGACAGGGTATCTCGAAACTGTTTTTT
CASRPGQGISKLFF
>NA|TRBJ1-3|12|NA|TRBV20-1
TGCAGTGCTAGTCTATCTGGAAACACCATATATTTT
CSASLSGNTIYF
>TRBD2|TRBJ2-3|17|once|TRBV3-1/TRBV3-2
TGTGCCAGCAGCCAAACTAGCGGGGGGGCTGGCACAGATACGCAGTATTTT
CASSQTSGGAGTDTQYF
>NA|TRBJ2-3|19|NA|TRBV14
TGTGCCAGCAGCCAAGATCGGGGTTACGCGGGGCCGAGTACAGATACGCAGTATTTT
CASSQDRGYAGPSTDTQYF
>TRBD2|TRBJ2-4|18|NA|TRBV3-1/TRBV3-2
TGTGCCAGCAGCCAAGAACTTAGCGGGGGGAAGGCCAAAAACATTCAGTACTTC
CASSQELSGGKAKNIQYF
>TRBD2|TRBJ2-3|16|NA|TRBV7-6
TGTGCCAGCAGCTTAGCCCGATCTAGCGGGGGAGATACGCAGTATTTT
CASSLARSSGGDTQYF
>NA|TRBJ1-6|16|NA|TRBV9
TGTGCCAGCAGCGTAGAATCGGGGAGAAAAAATTCACCCCTCCACTTT
CASSVESGRKNSPLHF
>NA|TRBJ1-1|15|NA|TRBV27
TGTGCCAGCAGACGTAAAGTGGAAGGGAGCACTGAAGCTTTCTTT
CASRRKVEGSTEAFF
>NA|TRBJ1-3|16|NA|TRBV5-8
TGTGCCAGCAGCCCCGGTCGCCGCCACTCTGGAAACACCATATATTTT
CASSPGRRHSGNTIYF
>TRBD1|TRBJ2-5|12|NA|TRBV30
TGTGCCTGCCAACAGGGGTCCGAGACCCAGTACTTC
CACQQGSETQYF
>NA|TRBJ1-5|16|NA|TRBV7-2
TGTGCCAGCAGCTTAAATGGGCAGGGGCTCAATCAGCCCCAGCATTTT
CASSLNGQGLNQPQHF
>NA|TRBJ1-2|12|few|TRBV6-5
TGTGCCACTAGGGGCCAGGGCTATGGCTACACCTTC
CATRGQGYGYTF
>NA|TRBJ1-5|13|NA|TRBV12-3/TRBV12-4
TGTGCCAGCAGTAAGGGGTTTAGGCAGCCCCAGCATTTT
CASSKGFRQPQHF
>NA|TRBJ1-2|13|NA|TRBV5-1
TGCGCCAGCAGCCCAGGCGGGGGCTATGGCTACACCTTC
CASSPGGGYGYTF
>TRBD1|TRBJ1-1|14|NA|TRBV5-1
TGCGCCAGCAGCGCCTCAGGGGGGCACACTGAAGCTTTCTTT
CASSASGGHTEAFF